This T cell receptor beta chain was captured by sequencing in a study of Graves' ophthalmopathy and Graves' hyperthyroidism. General study points: Using 13 signatures, a model distinguished ophthalmopathy from stable hyperthyroidism, reaching more than 85% sensitivity and 81.08% specificity.

Certain patients were not enrolled. These were patients with other autoimmune diseases, uncontrolled infections, pregnancy or lactation. The authors amplified TCR beta CDR3 regions from RNA transcripts. The authors performed first-round RT-PCR with HTBI primers and then a second-round multiplex PCR. TCRdb re-called the multiplex PCR reads with MiXCR, one entry per CDR3 protein. The data show 500,000 to 600,000 distinct CDR3 sequences, with under 45% seen just once and around 4.6% held by the top ten. V was shortened by 0 bases and J by 1 base, with 11 bases between the two germline ends. In germline, CDR1 is SGDLS, CDR2 YYNGEE. The CDR3 totals 16 residues. Note on this clonotype: The target antigen is unknown.

The chain carries TRBV9 and TRBJ1-3; D uncertain. The sequenced sample consisted of peripheral blood or thyroid tissue (not recorded which). This sequence originates from an adult man with Graves' hyperthyroidism. The CDR3 is CASSVEVRPSGNTIYF. The CDR3 DNA reads as TGTGCCAGCAGCGTAGAGGTACGACCGTCTGGAAACACCATATATTTT.